These T cell receptor beta chains were read from a single sample in a study of T cell changes during pregnancy in multiple sclerosis. Sequencing was performed with immunoSEQ multiplex PCR; in TCRdb, only in-frame clones are kept and a portion is missing. Of under 50,000 clones listed, around 93% were seen once; the top ten hold approximately 2.9%. The sample in question was CD8+ T cells from peripheral blood mononuclear cells, obtained in the second trimester of pregnancy. The receptors here all came from a female donor with multiple sclerosis, enrolled in a pregnancy study. The CDR3 runs from the conserved cysteine through the conserved F or W. The order of the fields is clone size, V gene, J gene, D gene, CDR3 DNA, CDR3 protein. D genes are given only for firm matches. Rows may omit the clone size; those that give it use once, few, many or a size class.

once	TRBV2	TRBJ1-1	-	TGTGCCAGCATTAGAGGTGGTGACACTGAAGCTTTCTTT	CASIRGGDTEAFF
once	TRBV10-3	TRBJ1-5	TRBD1	TGTGCCATCAGTGAGTCGGGACAGGCCAGCGGGCAGCCCCAGCATTTT	CAISESGQASGQPQHF
-	TRBV15	TRBJ2-7	-	TGTGCCACCAGCAGATATGGAGGGAACTACGAGCAGTACTTC	CATSRYGGNYEQYF
-	TRBV5-5	TRBJ2-3	-	TGTGCCAGCACCGAGGTGGGTGGAGTGACAGATACGCAGTATTTT	CASTEVGGVTDTQYF
-	TRBV4-3	TRBJ1-1	-	TGCGCCAGCAGCCAAGAGGCAGGGTCAACTGAAGCTTTCTTT	CASSQEAGSTEAFF
-	TRBV5-4	TRBJ2-1	TRBD2	TGTGCCAGCAGCTTGCCTAGCGGGGGGTACAATGAGCAGTTCTTC	CASSLPSGGYNEQFF
-	TRBV5-6	TRBJ1-6	-	TGTGCCAGCAGCTGGCACGGAGGGGATTCACCCCTCCACTTT	CASSWHGGDSPLHF
-	TRBV7-2	TRBJ2-1	-	TGTGCCAGCAGCCCGATACAGGGTCCCTACAATGAGCAGTTCTTC	CASSPIQGPYNEQFF
-	TRBV6-4	TRBJ2-5	TRBD1	TGTGCCAGCAGTGACTACTACGGGACAGGCTATCCCCAGTACTTC	CASSDYYGTGYPQYF
-	TRBV27	TRBJ1-2	-	TGTGCCAGCAGTCCCACGGGGGTTAGGCCGGAGGGTGGCTACACCTTC	CASSPTGVRPEGGYTF
-	TRBV9	TRBJ2-3	-	TGTGCCAGCAGCTCCCCCACTAGAGACCTTAGCACAGATACGCAGTATTTT	CASSSPTRDLSTDTQYF
once	TRBV27	TRBJ2-1	-	TGTGCCAGCAGACCCAGGTCCTCATCCTACAATGAGCAGTTCTTC	CASRPRSSSYNEQFF
-	TRBV4-3	TRBJ2-3	-	TGCGCCAGCAGCCAAGATCGCTACAGTTCACCCACAGATACGCAGTATTTT	CASSQDRYSSPTDTQYF